The rows below give T cell receptor beta chains drawn from one sample of a study of blood T cell repertoires in COVID-19. Profiled with immunoSEQ multiplex PCR; TCRdb holds only in-frame clones, not every one. Of roughly 130,000 clones in the sample, 82% were seen once. Sequencing input: peripheral blood. All receptors derive from a woman aged 70 to 79 with acute or convalescent COVID-19. CDR3s include the opening cysteine and the closing phenylalanine or tryptophan. The D gene is left open where the match is weak. Rows may omit the clone size; those that give it use once, few, many or a size class.

v_call	d_call	clone_size	j_call	cdr3_nt	cdr3_aa
TRBV12-3/TRBV12-4	TRBD1	.	TRBJ1-2	TGTGCCAGCAGTTTCCGGACAGGGGGCTACACCTTC	CASSFRTGGYTF
TRBV18	.	.	TRBJ1-1	TGTGCCAGCTCACCATGGGCAGCACTTCTGAACACTGAAGCTTTCTTT	CASSPWAALLNTEAFF
TRBV3-1/TRBV3-2	.	.	TRBJ1-2	TGTGCCAGCAGCCCCGGGACTCTCGCGATTAACTATGGCTACACCTTC	CASSPGTLAINYGYTF
TRBV5-8	TRBD1	.	TRBJ1-4	TGTGCCAGCAGCCTCTACAGGGGAGCTAATGAAAAACTGTTTTTT	CASSLYRGANEKLFF
TRBV30	.	once	TRBJ1-4	TGTGCCTGGAGCCAAAACCAGAATGAAAAACTGTTTTTT	CAWSQNQNEKLFF
TRBV18	.	.	TRBJ1-2	TGTGCCAGCTCACCAAGTCCGGGGTCAAACTGGAATTCTAACTATGGCTACACCTTC	CASSPSPGSNWNSNYGYTF
TRBV9	.	.	TRBJ1-2	TGTGCCAGCAGCGTAGGGGGGCGAAGTGGCTACACCTTC	CASSVGGRSGYTF
TRBV6-5	TRBD1	.	TRBJ1-6	TGTGCCAGCAGAGGACAGGGGCTCTCACCCCTCCACTTT	CASRGQGLSPLHF
TRBV12-5	.	.	TRBJ1-4	TGTGCTAGTGGCCACGGGGAGGAAAAACTGTTTTTT	CASGHGEEKLFF
TRBV30	.	.	TRBJ1-5	TGTGCCTGGAGTGTTAGGCGGAATCAGCCCCAGCATTTT	CAWSVRRNQPQHF
TRBV3-1/TRBV3-2	.	.	TRBJ1-1	TGTGCCAGCAGCCGACAGATCAACACTGAAGCTTTCTTT	CASSRQINTEAFF
TRBV3-1/TRBV3-2	TRBD1	.	TRBJ2-7	TGTGCCAGCAGCCCCAGACGTGGACAGGGGGTGGTAGACGAGCAGTACTTC	CASSPRRGQGVVDEQYF
TRBV5-6	.	.	TRBJ1-4	TGTGCCAGCAGCTTGGGCGCAGGGAGGAACCAAAAACTGTTTTTT	CASSLGAGRNQKLFF
TRBV18	.	.	TRBJ1-3	TGTGCCAGCTCACCGACAGGCTCATCTGGAAACACCATATATTTT	CASSPTGSSGNTIYF
TRBV30	TRBD1	.	TRBJ2-2	TGTGCCTGGAGACAGGGGAGCACCGGGGAGCTGTTTTTT	CAWRQGSTGELFF
TRBV7-2	TRBD1	.	TRBJ2-5	TGTGCCAGCAGCTCCGAGACAGGGTGGGAGACCCAGTACTTC	CASSSETGWETQYF
TRBV11-2	TRBD1	.	TRBJ1-3	TGTGCCAGCAGCACGGACAGGGGGCTCGGTGGAAACACCATATATTTT	CASSTDRGLGGNTIYF
TRBV5-1	.	once	TRBJ1-1	TGCGCCAGCAGCACGTACCTACCGAACACTGAAGCTTTCTTT	CASSTYLPNTEAFF
TRBV11-2	TRBD1	.	TRBJ1-6	TGTGCCAGCGGACAGGGGTCCTATAATTCACCCCTCCACTTT	CASGQGSYNSPLHF